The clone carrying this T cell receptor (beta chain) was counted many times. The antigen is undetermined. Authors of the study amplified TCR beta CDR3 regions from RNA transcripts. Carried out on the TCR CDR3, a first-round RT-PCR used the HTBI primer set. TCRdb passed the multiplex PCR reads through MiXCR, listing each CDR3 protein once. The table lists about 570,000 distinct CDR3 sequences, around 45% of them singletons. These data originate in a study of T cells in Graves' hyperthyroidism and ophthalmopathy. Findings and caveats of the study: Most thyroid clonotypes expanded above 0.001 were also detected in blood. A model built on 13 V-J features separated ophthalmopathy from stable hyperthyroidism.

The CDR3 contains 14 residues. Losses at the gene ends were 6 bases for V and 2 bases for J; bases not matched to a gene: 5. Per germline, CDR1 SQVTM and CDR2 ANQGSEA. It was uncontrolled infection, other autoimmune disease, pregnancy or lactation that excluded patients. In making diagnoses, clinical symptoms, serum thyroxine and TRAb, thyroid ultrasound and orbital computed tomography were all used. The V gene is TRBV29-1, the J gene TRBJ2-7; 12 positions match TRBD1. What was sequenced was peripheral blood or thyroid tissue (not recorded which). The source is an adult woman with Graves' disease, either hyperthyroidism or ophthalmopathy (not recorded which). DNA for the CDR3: TGCAGCGTCCGGGGACAGGGGGCAGCCTACGAGCAGTACTTC. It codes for CSVRGQGAAYEQYF.